This is a list of T cell receptor beta chains from one sample in a study of blood T cell repertoires in COVID-19. Here immunoSEQ multiplex PCR was the method, and the copy in TCRdb shows in-frame clones only, minus some. The sample records roughly 300,000 clones, 85% to 90% being singletons. Material for sequencing was peripheral blood. These receptors were taken from a woman aged 40 to 50 who had recovered from COVID-19. Both conserved end residues are part of each CDR3. D genes are given only for firm matches. Not all rows give a size; the values are once, few, many and, for expanded clones, a class.

TGTGCCAGCAGCCCCGGGACTACGTGGGAAAAACTGTTTTTT	CASSPGTTWEKLFF	TRBJ1-4	few	14	.	TRBV2
TGTGCCACCAGCAGAGCCCGGGGCACAGATACGCAGTATTTT	CATSRARGTDTQYF	TRBJ2-3	.	14	.	TRBV15
TGTGCCAGCAGCTTAGATAGTATCGGGGAGCTGTTTTTT	CASSLDSIGELFF	TRBJ2-2	.	13	.	TRBV7-9
TGTGCCATCAGTCCTGGGACAGCGTCTAACTATGGTTACACCTTC	CAISPGTASNYGYTF	TRBJ1-2	.	15	TRBD1	TRBV10-3
TGTGCCAGCAGTCAGGGAAGGTACCTCCACTTT	CASSQGRYLHF	TRBJ1-6	once	11	.	TRBV2
TGTGCCACGGGGCCAGGTGGAGGGGATGAAGCTTTCTTT	CATGPGGGDEAFF	TRBJ1-1	.	13	.	TRBV10-3
TGTGCCAGCAGCTTAGCGGAGGCGGTACGAGCTTTCTTT	CASSLAEAVRAFF	TRBJ1-1	once	13	.	TRBV7-9
TGTGCCAGCAGTTTTAATGGAGGCAGCGAGCAGTACTTC	CASSFNGGSEQYF	TRBJ2-7	once	13	.	TRBV27
TGTGCCAGCAGATCTAGACAGGATTGGACTAACTATGGCTACACCTTC	CASRSRQDWTNYGYTF	TRBJ1-2	.	16	.	TRBV5-6
TGTGCCAGCTCGCAGGGGGTAGCGTGGGATGAGCAGTACTTC	CASSQGVAWDEQYF	TRBJ2-7	once	14	TRBD1	TRBV18
TGTGCCAGCAGCCCCCGCGTCCAAGAGACCCAGTACTTC	CASSPRVQETQYF	TRBJ2-5	few	13	.	TRBV7-2
TGTGCCAGCAGCCCATATGGGGGGGCGCGGGGAAACACCATATATTTT	CASSPYGGARGNTIYF	TRBJ1-3	.	16	.	TRBV9
TGTGCCAGCTCACCACTTACCCGACAGGGCTCAACTAACTATGGCTACACCTTC	CASSPLTRQGSTNYGYTF	TRBJ1-2	.	18	TRBD1	TRBV18
TGTGCCAGCAGCTTCCCTAGCGGGGCTAGCACAGATACGCAGTATTTT	CASSFPSGASTDTQYF	TRBJ2-3	.	16	TRBD2	TRBV7-9
TGTGCCAGCTCACCGGGTACAGGGGCGGACTATGGCTACACCTTC	CASSPGTGADYGYTF	TRBJ1-2	.	15	TRBD1	TRBV18
TGTGCCACCAGTGAGCGGACAGGGAATAGTCAGCCCCAGCATTTT	CATSERTGNSQPQHF	TRBJ1-5	.	15	TRBD1	TRBV24-1
TGCGCCAGCAGCCCGGGGTCAACTAACTATGGCTACACCTTC	CASSPGSTNYGYTF	TRBJ1-2	.	14	.	TRBV5-1
TGTGCCAGCTCACACGCGACAGGGATCGGGTACGAGCAGTACTTC	CASSHATGIGYEQYF	TRBJ2-7	few	15	TRBD1	TRBV18
TGTGCCAGTAGTAAGGACAGGTTGTCTGGGGCCAACGTCCTGACTTTC	CASSKDRLSGANVLTF	TRBJ2-6	once	16	TRBD1	TRBV19
TGCGCCAGCAGCTTGTTGTACCAGGGGGTAGGAGCTTTCTTT	CASSLLYQGVGAFF	TRBJ1-1	.	14	TRBD1	TRBV5-1
TGTGCCAGCAGCCCGCGGGGCGGGGGGCAAGGGGCCCAGTACTTC	CASSPRGGGQGAQYF	TRBJ2-5	.	15	TRBD2	TRBV7-9
TGTGCCACCAGTGACAGACTAGCCCGATACGAGCAGTACTTC	CATSDRLARYEQYF	TRBJ2-7	.	14	TRBD2	TRBV24-1
TGTGCCAGCAGCTTCCAGGGCGGGGGCAATCAGCCCCAGCATTTT	CASSFQGGGNQPQHF	TRBJ1-5	once	15	.	TRBV5-6
TGCGCCAGCGAGAGGACAGGGAGCGATGAGCAGTTCTTC	CASERTGSDEQFF	TRBJ2-1	.	13	TRBD1	TRBV5-1
TGTGCCAGCAGCCCTAGAGGGGGGGCAAAAATGTACGAGCAGTACTTC	CASSPRGGAKMYEQYF	TRBJ2-7	.	16	.	TRBV7-9
TGCGCCAGCAGCCAAGAGTTAGTAGCGGGGGCATCCTCCTACAATGAGCAGTTCTTC	CASSQELVAGASSYNEQFF	TRBJ2-1	.	19	TRBD2	TRBV4-3
TGTGCCAGTAGTATGACGGGACAGGGCTATGGCTACACCTTC	CASSMTGQGYGYTF	TRBJ1-2	.	14	TRBD1	TRBV19
TGTGCCAGCAGCTCCCCGGGACAGGCGGACACCGGGGAGCTGTTTTTT	CASSSPGQADTGELFF	TRBJ2-2	.	16	TRBD1	TRBV5-4
TGTGCCAGCAGCTTGGCCGCAGGACTAGTACTATATGGCTACACCTTC	CASSLAAGLVLYGYTF	TRBJ1-2	.	16	.	TRBV5-5
TGTGCCAGCAGAGGGACTAACTATTCACCCCTCCACTTT	CASRGTNYSPLHF	TRBJ1-6	once	13	.	TRBV6-5
TGTGCCAGCCGCTCGGGACTAGCGGGGGGTACGAGCTCCTACAATGAGCAGTTCTTC	CASRSGLAGGTSSYNEQFF	TRBJ2-1	.	19	TRBD2	TRBV7-8
TGTGCCAGCAGCTTGGACCCCGGGACAGGGTTGCCCCCGAACACCGGGGAGCTGTTTTTT	CASSLDPGTGLPPNTGELFF	TRBJ2-2	.	20	TRBD1	TRBV5-8
TGTGCCAGCCCCACGACGGGACAGGGACCCTCTGGGGCCAACGTCCTGACTTTC	CASPTTGQGPSGANVLTF	TRBJ2-6	.	18	TRBD1	TRBV9
TGCGCCAGCAGCTTTGACAGCCAAGAGACCCAGTACTTC	CASSFDSQETQYF	TRBJ2-5	.	13	.	TRBV5-1
TGTGCCAGTTCGTTCCCAAGAGGCATGGGACAGGGAACCTCTGGGGCCAACGTCCTGACTTTC	CASSFPRGMGQGTSGANVLTF	TRBJ2-6	.	21	TRBD1	TRBV19
TGCGCCAGCGTTAACAGGGAGACCCAGTACTTC	CASVNRETQYF	TRBJ2-5	.	11	.	TRBV10-1
TGTGCCACCAGCAGAGATTACAACGGCGGGGTTCACACCGGGGAGCTGTTTTTT	CATSRDYNGGVHTGELFF	TRBJ2-2	many	18	.	TRBV15
TGTGCCAGCAGCCAAGTTGGGAGACCGGGAGCCAATGAGCAGTTCTTC	CASSQVGRPGANEQFF	TRBJ2-1	.	16	.	TRBV3-1/TRBV3-2
TGTGCCAGCAGTTTAAGTCCAGGGCCTTATGGCTACACCTTC	CASSLSPGPYGYTF	TRBJ1-2	.	14	.	TRBV27
TGTGCCACCAGCAGAGACATCCAGGGGGCCCTCGGTGGCTACACCTTC	CATSRDIQGALGGYTF	TRBJ1-2	.	16	TRBD1	TRBV15
TGCAGTGCTAGGGGCCTAAACATTCAGTACTTC	CSARGLNIQYF	TRBJ2-4	.	11	.	TRBV20-1